This TCR beta chain was retrieved from a study of prognosis after radiotherapy for stage I lung cancer. About the research overall: Several patients developed distant metastases (median approximately seven months) after radiotherapy; some 15 showed no significant progression.

Points on this clonotype: The antigen is unknown.

Peripheral blood, approximately 6 milliliters per draw, was collected at each of two time points. Study-wide results and caveats: Shannon entropy after stereotactic body radiation therapy was lower in patients who developed distant metastases. Reportedly, TRBV and TRBJ gene usage differed by presence of metastases in patients.

This CDR3 has 16 amino acids. J gave up 2 bases and V 1 base, and 5 bases lay outside the gene matches. The germline CDR1 and CDR2 sequences are LNHNV and YYDKDF (reference sequence). Starting from genomic DNA, TCR beta CDR3 was amplified through two-round multiplex PCR. The use of primers specific to each TRBV and TRBJ gene characterized first-round PCR. TCRdb fed the multiplex PCR reads into MiXCR, producing one record per CDR3 protein. The table includes 13,000 to 15,000 distinct CDR3 sequences, roughly 50% detected once. The V call is TRBV15, the J call TRBJ1-2; 9 positions match TRBD1. This clonotype was sampled from a donor over 45 with non-small cell lung cancer. The sample consisted of PBMCs, taken before or after stereotactic body radiation therapy (not recorded which). The CDR3 DNA sequence: TGTGCCACCAGCAGAGCCGGACAGGGGCGGAACTATGGCTACACCTTC. Translation: CATSRAGQGRNYGYTF.